The entry below describes one TCR beta chain. Its antigen remains unknown. Germline CDR1 MNHNY, CDR2 SVGAGI (reference sequence). The CDR3 is 14 residues long. With 6 bases clipped from V and 8 bases from J, the junction kept 12 bases outside the gene matches. The sample comes from a study of T cells in localized non-small cell lung cancer. Findings of the study overall: A single tumor region was sequenced, leaving heterogeneity possible. Maximal T cell clonality occurred in uninvolved adjacent lung, with tumor ranking below it. When the top 100 tumor clones were examined, a median about 60 of them also appeared in the adjacent lung, which was paired and uninvolved.

The method was immunoSEQ multiplex PCR; TCRdb's version includes in-frame clones alone and lacks a portion of them. Counted here are 20,000 to 30,000 clones, approximately 91% occurring once; the ten biggest clones make up more than 12%. This TCR came from a female donor over 55 with stage II squamous cell lung carcinoma. The V gene is TRBV6-6, the J gene TRBJ1-2; TRBD1 matches at 7 bases. The sequences come from peripheral blood, collected before any cancer treatment. CDR3 in amino acids: CASRPFDREGGYTF. The CDR3 nucleotides read TGTGCCAGCAGACCTTTCGACAGGGAGGGCGGCTACACCTTC.